Listed below are T cell receptor beta chains from one sample, sequenced in a study of blood T cell repertoires in COVID-19. Assay used: immunoSEQ multiplex PCR; TCRdb lists only in-frame clones, some missing. The sample contains about 250,000 clones, approximately 85% of which appear only once. The specimen sequenced was peripheral blood. Receptors were obtained from a man aged 50-59 years with active or convalescent COVID-19. Both conserved end residues are part of each CDR3. A D gene is named only where the DNA matches it firmly. Expanded clones are given a class, and other clones once, few, many or no size at all.

TRBJ2-7,.,.,TRBV2,TGTGCCAGCAGTGACCTAGACTACGAGCAGTACTTC,CASSDLDYEQYF
TRBJ2-1,.,.,TRBV14,TGTGCCAGCAGCCAAGTGAGAAATGAGCAGTTCTTC,CASSQVRNEQFF
TRBJ1-1,TRBD1,.,TRBV28,TGTGCCAGCGGGCTGACAGGGGGGGGCACTGAAGCTTTCTTT,CASGLTGGGTEAFF
TRBJ2-7,.,.,TRBV12-3/TRBV12-4,TGTGCCAGCAGTTTGGGCGGGTCCTACGAGCAGTACTTC,CASSLGGSYEQYF
TRBJ2-7,.,.,TRBV28,TGTGCCAGCACCCCAACCCCCTATTACGAGCAGTACTTC,CASTPTPYYEQYF
TRBJ2-7,TRBD2,few,TRBV3-1/TRBV3-2,TGTGCCAGCAGCCAAGGGGTGGCTAGCGGGAGTTACGAGCAGTACTTC,CASSQGVASGSYEQYF
TRBJ1-1,TRBD1,.,TRBV5-4,TGTGCCAGCAGCTTACCCTGGACAGGGCGGTCCTCGGCTACTGAAGCTTTCTTT,CASSLPWTGRSSATEAFF
TRBJ2-2,.,.,TRBV18,TGTGCCAGCTCACCAAGACAGGGAGGCGGCGGGGAGCTGTTTTTT,CASSPRQGGGGELFF
TRBJ2-1,TRBD2,.,TRBV9,TGTGCCAGCAGCGTAGCAACTAGCGGGAGGGCCTACAATGAGCAGTTCTTC,CASSVATSGRAYNEQFF
TRBJ2-1,TRBD2,.,TRBV20-1,TGCAGTGCTAGTGGAGCTAGCGGGCGATCCTACAATGAGCAGTTCTTC,CSASGASGRSYNEQFF
TRBJ2-3,TRBD2,.,TRBV27,TGTGCCAGCAGTTTCGGGGGGTTCACAGATACGCAGTATTTT,CASSFGGFTDTQYF
TRBJ1-2,.,.,TRBV19,TGTGCCAGCCTGGCACAGAGCCTAAACTATGGCTACACCTTC,CASLAQSLNYGYTF
TRBJ2-1,TRBD2,.,TRBV7-3,TGTGCCAGCAGCTTGGGGACTAGCGGGAGGACTACGAGCATGGATGAGCAGTTCTTC,CASSLGTSGRTTSMDEQFF
TRBJ1-5,TRBD1,.,TRBV4-1,TGCGCCAGCAGCCAAGAGAGGGGACAGGGGAGAAATCAGCCCCAGCATTTT,CASSQERGQGRNQPQHF